A single sample is the source of the 9 T cell receptor beta chains below, sequenced in a study of cytomegalovirus exposure and HLA in healthy donors. Researchers ran the PCR with 60 Vbeta and 13 Jbeta primers. The assay was immunoSEQ multiplex PCR, and TCRdb's table has in-frame clones only and misses some. Among 120,000 to 150,000 clones, 82% were seen once, and the ten largest hold around 3%. Sequencing used PBMCs. Receptor source: a man aged 18 to 29 in good health and CMV-seropositive.

This clone was seen just once. The chain recombines TRBV7-3 with TRBJ2-2; D might be TRBD1 (6 bases). There are 16 residues in the CDR3. CDR1 is SGHTA and CDR2 is FQGTGA in the germline V gene. Trimming removed 5 bases at V and 6 bases at J, with 19 bases between. CDR3 loop: CASSLYEGVSPGELFF. The CDR3 DNA is TGTGCCAGCAGCCTCTACGAGGGGGTTTCCCCCGGGGAGCTGTTTTTT.

In this sample, this clone turned up once. V gene TRBV6-5 combines with J gene TRBJ2-7, with 10 bases aligning to TRBD2. Per germline, CDR1 MNHEY and CDR2 SVGAGI. CDR3 size: 15 residues. Germline trimming cut 6 bases from V and 4 bases from J; bases unmatched to any gene: 9. This CDR3 reads CASSPRTSGKYEQYF. CDR3 DNA sequence: TGTGCCAGCAGCCCAAGGACTAGCGGAAAGTACGAGCAGTACTTC.

The chain links TRBV7-2 to TRBJ1-5; D gene uncertain. The CDR3 runs to 16 residues. Trimming removed 5 bases from V and 3 bases from J, with 17 bases in between. In germline, CDR1 is SGHTA, CDR2 FQGNSA. CDR3 in amino acids: CASSQTPATPNQPQHF. The CDR3 DNA reads TGTGCCAGCAGCCAGACTCCCGCAACGCCCAATCAGCCCCAGCATTTT.

V and J are TRBV27 and TRBJ2-1, with D perhaps TRBD1 (6 bases). Trimming pared 2 bases from V and 9 bases from J, leaving 17 bases between. The CDR3 has 15 amino acids. Germline lookup yields CDR1 MNHEY and CDR2 SMNVEV (reference sequence). The CDR3 DNA reads TGTGCCAGCAGTTTAGACAGGTCATTGGTTGGTGAGCAGTTCTTC. It is translated as CASSLDRSLVGEQFF.

The genes are TRBV5-1 and TRBJ1-4; D is unresolved. CDR1 is SGHRS and CDR2 is YFSETQ in the germline V gene. The CDR3 contains 14 residues. V was cut by 3 bases and J by 8 bases, with 14 bases left in between. The CDR3 reads CASSSGIGYEKLFF. CDR3 sequence (DNA): TGCGCCAGCAGCTCAGGAATTGGTTACGAAAAACTGTTTTTT.

This clone has just one count. The chain links TRBV5-1 to TRBJ2-2, with 13 positions matching TRBD2. Germline loops: CDR1 SGHRS, CDR2 YFSETQ. The CDR3 contains 17 residues. The trim removed 7 bases at V and 0 bases at J, leaving 6 bases unmatched. CDR3 DNA: TGCGCCAGCGCAAGCGGACTAGCGGGGGCGAACACCGGGGAGCTGTTTTTT. Its translation is CASASGLAGANTGELFF.

The chain couples TRBV4-1 to TRBJ1-2, with a weak D call TRBD1 (6 bases). Germline CDR1 and CDR2: MGHRA and YSYEKL. Trimming removed 1 base from V and 0 bases from J, with 12 bases in between. The CDR3 consists of 16 residues. CDR3 bases: TGCGCCAGCAGCCAAGGGAGGGAGGGGGCTAACTATGGCTACACCTTC. This gives the protein CASSQGREGANYGYTF.

V usage is TRBV7-9 and J usage is TRBJ2-1; TRBD2 agrees at 7 bases. The CDR3 covers 16 residues. V shed 6 bases and J 7 bases; nucleotides not matched to a gene: 15. From germline, CDR1 is SEHNR and CDR2 FQNEAQ (reference sequence). This CDR3 reads CASRPPRGDGQNEQFF. The DNA of the CDR3 is TGTGCCAGCAGACCTCCCCGGGGGGATGGGCAAAATGAGCAGTTCTTC.

The chain carries TRBV27 and TRBJ2-3; no reliable D call. The CDR3 totals 13 residues. Trimming removed 3 bases from V and 1 base from J, with 5 bases in between. The germline CDR1 and CDR2 sequences are MNHEY and SMNVEV (reference sequence). In DNA, the CDR3 is TGTGCCAGCAGTTTCCCTGGCACAGATACGCAGTATTTT. Its protein product is CASSFPGTDTQYF.